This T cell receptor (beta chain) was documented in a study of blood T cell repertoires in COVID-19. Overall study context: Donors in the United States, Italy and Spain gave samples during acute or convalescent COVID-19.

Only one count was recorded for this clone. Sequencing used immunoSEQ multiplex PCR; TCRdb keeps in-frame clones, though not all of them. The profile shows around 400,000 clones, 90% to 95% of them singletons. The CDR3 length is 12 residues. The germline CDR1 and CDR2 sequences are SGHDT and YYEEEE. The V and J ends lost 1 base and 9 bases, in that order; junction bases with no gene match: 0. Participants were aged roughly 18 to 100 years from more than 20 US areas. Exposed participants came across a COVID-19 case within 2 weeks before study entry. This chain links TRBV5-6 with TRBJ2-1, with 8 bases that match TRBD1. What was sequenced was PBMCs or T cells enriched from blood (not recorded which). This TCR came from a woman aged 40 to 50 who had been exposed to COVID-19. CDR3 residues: CASSLTGGEQFF. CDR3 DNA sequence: TGTGCCAGCAGCTTGACAGGGGGTGAGCAGTTCTTC.